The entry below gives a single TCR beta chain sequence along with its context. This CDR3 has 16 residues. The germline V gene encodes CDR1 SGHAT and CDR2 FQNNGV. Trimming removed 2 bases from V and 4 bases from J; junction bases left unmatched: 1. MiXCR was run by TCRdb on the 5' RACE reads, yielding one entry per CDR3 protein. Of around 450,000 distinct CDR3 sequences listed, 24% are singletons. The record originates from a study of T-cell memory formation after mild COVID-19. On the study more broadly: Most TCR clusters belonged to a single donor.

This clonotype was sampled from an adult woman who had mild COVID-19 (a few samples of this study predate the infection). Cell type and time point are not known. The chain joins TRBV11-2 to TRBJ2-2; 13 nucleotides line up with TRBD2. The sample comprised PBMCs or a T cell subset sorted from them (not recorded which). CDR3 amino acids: CASSLTSGRVTGELFF. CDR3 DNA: TGTGCCAGCAGCTTAACTAGCGGGAGGGTCACCGGGGAGCTGTTTTTT. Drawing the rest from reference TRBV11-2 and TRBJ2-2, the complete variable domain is EAGVAQSPRYKIIEKRQSVAFWCNPISGHATLYWYQQILGQGPKLLIQFQNNGVVDDSQLPKDRFSAERLKGVDSTLKIQPAKLEDSAVYLCASSLTSGRVTGELFFGEGSRLTVL.